The 30 T cell receptor beta chains listed next were all sequenced from one sample in a study of patients and donors after allogeneic stem cell transplantation. TCRdb recomputed calls from the RT-PCR reads with MiXCR, one row per CDR3 protein. The repertoire has 100,000 to 120,000 distinct CDR3 sequences, around 33% of them found once; the top ten carry about 27%. The sequenced material came from blood, either unsorted or a sorted T cell fraction (not recorded which). All receptors come from a human donor who was either an allogeneic HSCT recipient or a stem cell or donor lymphocyte infusion donor (not recorded which). It is not recorded whose cells these are; they may come from a transplant donor.

This clonotype has just a few counts. The gene calls are TRBV5-6 and TRBJ2-5, with 7 positions matching TRBD2. The CDR3 loop spans 16 amino acids. Germline trimming cut 1 base from V and 4 bases from J; bases unmatched to any gene: 10. CDR1 and CDR2 from the germline V gene are SGHDT and YYEEEE. CDR3 loop: CASSLILAGVGETQYF. The CDR3 nucleotides read TGTGCCAGCAGCTTGATTCTGGCGGGAGTTGGAGAGACCCAGTACTTC.

V is TRBV28 and J is TRBJ2-2; tentative D call: TRBD2 (5 bases). The V end lost 2 bases, the J end lost 2 bases, and 9 bases lay between the germline ends. CDR3 length: 15 amino acids. The germline gives CDR1 MDHEN, CDR2 SYDVKM. This chain's CDR3 is CASSLGGLNTGELFF. In DNA, the CDR3 is TGTGCCAGCAGTTTAGGAGGACTTAACACCGGGGAGCTGTTTTTT.

This clonotype showed up just a few times. The chain joins TRBV7-2 to TRBJ2-3, with no clear D. Germline V CDR1 and CDR2: SGHTA, FQGNSA. Trimming left V 2 bases short and J 4 bases short, with 7 bases between. The CDR3 has 13 residues. The CDR3 protein is CASSLRRADTQYF. The CDR3 bases are TGTGCCAGCAGCTTACGACGTGCAGATACGCAGTATTTT.

This clonotype has only a few counts. The chain carries TRBV18 and TRBJ2-7; D might be TRBD2 (7 bases). The V gene's germline CDR1 is KGHSH and CDR2 LQKENI. The CDR3 is made up of 12 amino acids. Trimming removed 6 bases at V and 5 bases at J, with 11 bases between. In nucleotides, the CDR3 is TGTGCCAGCTCCCCCGGGGGGCACGAGCAGTACTTC. It is translated as CASSPGGHEQYF.

This clonotype was observed a few times. This rearrangement joins TRBV28 to TRBJ1-1; perhaps TRBD1 as D (6 bases). There are 15 residues in the CDR3. CDR1 and CDR2 from the germline V gene are MDHEN and SYDVKM. Trimming shortened V by 5 bases and J by 0 bases, and 13 bases separated the two germline ends. CDR3 in DNA: TGTGCCAGCAGTACACCGGGACAATTGAACACTGAAGCTTTCTTT. It specifies CASSTPGQLNTEAFF.

The chain is built from TRBV27 and TRBJ1-3, with a tentative D call TRBD1 (6 bases). Trimming shortened V by 6 bases and J by 2 bases, and 11 bases separated the two germline ends. Per germline, CDR1 MNHEY and CDR2 SMNVEV (reference sequence). This CDR3 comprises 14 residues. The CDR3 reads CASSSGVPGNTIYF. In DNA, the CDR3 is TGTGCCAGCAGCTCAGGGGTCCCTGGAAACACCATATATTTT.

V and J are TRBV5-6 and TRBJ2-5; D is unclear. Germline-derived CDR1 and CDR2 are SGHDT and YYEEEE. This CDR3 is 15 amino acids long. V was shortened by 0 bases and J by 5 bases, with 14 bases between the two germline ends. CDR3 sequence (DNA): TGTGCCAGCAGCTTGGTAGCAGGTACTGTGGAGACCCAGTACTTC. Protein: CASSLVAGTVETQYF.

This clonotype has only a few counts. The chain has TRBV4-2 and TRBJ1-3; D perhaps matches TRBD1 (5 bases). The CDR3 length is 16 residues. Trimming took off 3 bases at V and 0 bases at J, with 12 bases between the two ends. From germline, CDR1 is LGHNA and CDR2 YNFKEQ. This CDR3 reads CASSHFGGFSGNTIYF. The CDR3 DNA is TGTGCCAGCAGCCATTTTGGGGGGTTCTCTGGAAACACCATATATTTT.

A few counts support this clonotype. The CDR3 sequence is CASSYSRGLGTEAFF. The CDR3 coding sequence is TGTGCCAGCAGTTACTCTCGGGGTTTGGGCACTGAAGCTTTCTTT. The chain recombines TRBV6-6 with TRBJ1-1; unclear D gene. There are 15 residues in the CDR3. The V end was cut by 0 bases, the J end by 4 bases, with 12 bases between. From germline, CDR1 is MNHNY and CDR2 SVGAGI (reference sequence).

The chain has TRBV10-3 and TRBJ2-1, with D possibly matching TRBD1 (5 bases). V lost 0 bases and J 6 bases, leaving 15 bases between the germline ends. The CDR3 covers 16 residues. Germline-derived CDR1 and CDR2 are ENHRY and SYGVKD. CDR3 region: CAISESFRAGPNEQFF. The CDR3 coding sequence is TGTGCCATCAGTGAGTCGTTCAGGGCCGGACCCAATGAGCAGTTCTTC.

This chain joins TRBV7-8 and TRBJ2-1; D is perhaps TRBD2 (6 bases). CDR1 SGHVS and CDR2 FQNEAQ come from the germline V gene. The CDR3 has 14 residues. Deletions cut 1 base from V and 8 bases from J, with 12 bases between. The CDR3 DNA reads as TGTGCCAGCAGCTTAGGGGACTCCTCCCATGAGCAGTTCTTC. As protein: CASSLGDSSHEQFF.

The V gene is TRBV20-1, the J gene TRBJ1-1; TRBD1 might be the D (5 bases). The germline gives CDR1 DFQATT, CDR2 SNEGSKA (reference sequence). V dropped 5 bases and J dropped 1 base, with 5 bases sitting between them. The CDR3 extends over 11 amino acids. The CDR3 DNA reads as TGCAGTGCTGGACAGAACACTGAAGCTTTCTTT. Translation: CSAGQNTEAFF.

The chain has TRBV11-3 and TRBJ2-6; D uncertain. In germline, CDR1 is SGHNT, CDR2 YENEEA. V lost 5 bases to trimming and J lost 4 bases, with 12 bases between them. This CDR3 contains 15 residues. The CDR3 sequence: CASSSTAYGANVLTF. The CDR3 bases are TGTGCCAGCAGCAGCACAGCTTACGGGGCCAACGTCCTGACTTTC.

In its sample, this clonotype was seen a few times. V usage is TRBV14 and J usage is TRBJ2-5; 14 nucleotides align to TRBD2. J gave up 5 bases and V 2 bases, and 7 bases lay outside the gene matches. Germline assignment: CDR1 SGHDN and CDR2 FVKESK. The CDR3 has 17 amino acids. This CDR3 reads CASSQLTSGRETETQYF. The CDR3 region has the DNA TGTGCCAGCAGCCAACTGACTAGCGGGAGGGAAACCGAGACCCAGTACTTC.

CDR3 sequence (DNA): TGTGCCAGCAGTCCGGGTCCCGGGGCCTCTGGAAACACCATATATTTT. It specifies CASSPGPGASGNTIYF. The chain joins TRBV6-5 to TRBJ1-3; maybe TRBD1 (5 bases). Germline V gives CDR1 MNHEY, CDR2 SVGAGI. The V and J ends lost 5 bases and 0 bases respectively, with 14 bases between them. This CDR3 is built from 16 residues.

This chain uses TRBV6-5 with TRBJ1-1; D remains ambiguous. Germline CDR1 MNHEY, CDR2 SVGAGI. With 9 bases removed from V and 4 bases from J, the gap between germline ends came to 12 bases. This CDR3 spans 12 amino acids. The CDR3, as DNA: TGTGCCAGTGCGAGTCCCTCCACTGAAGCTTTCTTT. Protein: CASASPSTEAFF.

CDR3: CATSDSGLAGGPSHEQFF. CDR3 DNA sequence: TGTGCCACCAGTGATTCAGGACTAGCGGGAGGGCCTTCGCATGAGCAGTTCTTC. The chain recombines TRBV24-1 with TRBJ2-1; 15 bases align to TRBD2. From germline, CDR1 is KGHDR and CDR2 SFDVKD. With V trimmed by 2 bases and J by 8 bases, 9 bases remained unmatched. This CDR3 has 18 residues.

The chain has TRBV7-6 and TRBJ1-6; no firm D call. V was cut by 1 base and J by 9 bases, with 19 bases left in between. This CDR3 contains 17 residues. Germline V CDR1 and CDR2: SGHVS, FNYEAQ. The CDR3 DNA sequence: TGTGCCAGCAGCTTAGTTTGTCAGCTTTTTCCTAGTTCACCCCTCCACTTT. Translated, it gives CASSLVCQLFPSSPLHF.

The rearrangement joins TRBV4-3 to TRBJ1-1, with D hard to call. V lost 4 bases, J lost 5 bases, and 20 bases lay in between. The V gene's germline CDR1 is LGHNA and CDR2 YSLEER. This CDR3 has 16 residues. The CDR3 DNA follows: TGCGCCAGCAGCCGGAGGAGGTACTTTGAGGAGACTGAAGCTTTCTTT. As protein: CASSRRRYFEETEAFF.

In this sample, this clonotype turned up many times. The CDR3 DNA sequence: TGCGCCAGCAGCCTAGAAGGGTTAGGCCATGAAAAACTGTTTTTT. It specifies CASSLEGLGHEKLFF. The gene calls are TRBV4-3 and TRBJ1-4; D uncertain. Looked up from germline, CDR1 is LGHNA and CDR2 is YSLEER. The CDR3 is made up of 15 amino acids. V dropped 4 bases and J dropped 6 bases, with 15 bases sitting between them.

The genes are TRBV2 and TRBJ1-1; no reliable D call. The CDR3 totals 12 residues. CDR1 and CDR2 (germline): SNHLY, FYNNEI. Trimming pared 7 bases from V and 7 bases from J, leaving 13 bases between. CDR3 sequence: CASNQRVIEAFF. In nucleotides, the CDR3 is TGTGCCAGCAACCAAAGGGTGATTGAAGCTTTCTTT.

The chain has TRBV29-1 and TRBJ2-1; 8 bases are a match to TRBD2. V shed 6 bases, J shed 6 bases, and the junction held 7 bases outside the gene matches. CDR1 and CDR2 from the germline V gene are SQVTM and ANQGSEA. This CDR3 is built from 13 residues. The CDR3: CSVVSGRGNEQFF. The CDR3 nucleotides read TGCAGCGTGGTCAGCGGGAGAGGCAATGAGCAGTTCTTC.

The chain is built from TRBV20-1 and TRBJ2-7; D may be TRBD2 (5 bases). Trimming took off 0 bases at V and 5 bases at J, with 14 bases between the two ends. Germline loops: CDR1 DFQATT, CDR2 SNEGSKA (reference sequence). The CDR3 loop spans 14 amino acids. The CDR3 bases are TGCAGTGCTAGAGAACTCAGGAGGACCAACGAGCAGTACTTC. Its protein product is CSARELRRTNEQYF.

The V gene is TRBV5-1, the J gene TRBJ1-5; D is undetermined. Per germline, CDR1 SGHRS and CDR2 YFSETQ. Deletions cut 0 bases from V and 5 bases from J, with 12 bases between. This CDR3 is 15 amino acids long. DNA for the CDR3: TGCGCCAGCAGCTTGGCCGGGAGGGATTATCAGCCCCAGCATTTT. Protein sequence: CASSLAGRDYQPQHF.

This clonotype showed up just a few times. J is TRBJ1-1 and V is TRBV20-1, with D hard to call. The CDR3 covers 13 residues. Germline lookup yields CDR1 DFQATT and CDR2 SNEGSKA (reference sequence). V lost 2 bases and J 6 bases, leaving 13 bases between the germline ends. In DNA form, the CDR3 reads TGCAGTGCTAGAAACATCGGGATTTCTGAAGCTTTCTTT. Its protein product is CSARNIGISEAFF.

V is TRBV18 and J is TRBJ2-3; TRBD2 matches at 12 bases. Looked up from germline, CDR1 is KGHSH and CDR2 is LQKENI. Trimming at V came to 3 bases and at J to 5 bases, leaving 9 bases not matched to a gene. CDR3 length equals 17 residues. In DNA, the CDR3 is TGTGCCAGCTCACCCTACCGACTAGCGGGAGAAGAAGATACGCAGTATTTT. Encoded protein: CASSPYRLAGEEDTQYF.

The rearrangement joins TRBV3-1 to TRBJ2-3; 13 bases match TRBD2. Germline trimming cut 4 bases from V and 6 bases from J; bases unmatched to any gene: 4. Germline CDR1 and CDR2: LGHDT and YNNKEL (reference sequence). The length of the CDR3 is 15 residues. CDR3 coding DNA: TGTGCCAGCAGCCCCTGGACTAGCGGGAGCGATACGCAGTATTTT. It translates to CASSPWTSGSDTQYF.

CDR3 DNA sequence: TGTGCCAGCAGCTTAGGGAGTTGGTCAGATACGCAGTATTTT. Its translation: CASSLGSWSDTQYF. V usage is TRBV7-2 and J usage is TRBJ2-3; D remains ambiguous. The CDR3 has 14 amino acids. CDR1 is SGHTA and CDR2 is FQGNSA in the germline V gene. Trimming removed 1 base from V and 4 bases from J, with 9 bases in between. The full variable domain, completed using reference TRBV7-2 and TRBJ2-3, is GAGVSQSPSNKVTEKGKDVELRCDPISGHTALYWYRQSLGQGLEFLIYFQGNSAPDKSGLPSDRFSAERTGGSVSTLTIQRTQQEDSAVYLCASSLGSWSDTQYFGPGTRLTVL.

The chain links TRBV10-3 to TRBJ2-6, with 8 positions matching TRBD1. Germline assignment: CDR1 ENHRY and CDR2 SYGVKD. V was pared by 6 bases and J by 0 bases, with 10 bases of the junction left unmatched. The CDR3 spans 18 residues. The CDR3 DNA sequence: TGTGCCATCAGCATACAGGGGGGAACCCGCTCTGGGGCCAACGTCCTGACTTTC. It encodes CAISIQGGTRSGANVLTF.

The chain uses TRBV24-1 and TRBJ2-3, with 8 positions matching TRBD1. Trimming took 4 bases from V and 2 from J; bases not matched to a gene: 7. The CDR3 has 16 residues. Per germline, CDR1 KGHDR and CDR2 SFDVKD. CDR3 region: CATSEGQGGHTDTQYF. As DNA, the CDR3 is TGTGCCACCAGTGAAGGACAGGGAGGTCACACAGATACGCAGTATTTT.